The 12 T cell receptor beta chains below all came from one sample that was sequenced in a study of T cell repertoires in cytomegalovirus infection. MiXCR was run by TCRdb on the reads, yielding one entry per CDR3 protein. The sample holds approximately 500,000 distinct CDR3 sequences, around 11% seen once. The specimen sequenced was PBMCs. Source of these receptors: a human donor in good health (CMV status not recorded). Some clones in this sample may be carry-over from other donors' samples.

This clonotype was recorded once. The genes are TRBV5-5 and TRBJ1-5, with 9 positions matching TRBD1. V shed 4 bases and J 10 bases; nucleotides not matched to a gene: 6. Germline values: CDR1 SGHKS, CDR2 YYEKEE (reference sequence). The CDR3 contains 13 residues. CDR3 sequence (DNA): TGTGCCAGCAGCCGGGACAGGGAGCATCCCCAGCATTTT. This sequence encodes CASSRDREHPQHF.

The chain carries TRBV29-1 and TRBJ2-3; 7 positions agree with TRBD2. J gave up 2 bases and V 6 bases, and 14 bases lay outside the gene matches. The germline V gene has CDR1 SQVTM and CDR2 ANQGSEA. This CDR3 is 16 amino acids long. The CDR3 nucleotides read TGCAGCGTGCTAACCAGCGGGACCCCTCTCACAGATACGCAGTATTTT. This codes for CSVLTSGTPLTDTQYF.

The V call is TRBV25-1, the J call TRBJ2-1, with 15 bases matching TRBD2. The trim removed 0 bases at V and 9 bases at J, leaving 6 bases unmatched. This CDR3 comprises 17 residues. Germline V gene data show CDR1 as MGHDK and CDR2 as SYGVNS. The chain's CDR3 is CASSEYWTSGRASEQFF. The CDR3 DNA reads TGTGCCAGCAGTGAATATTGGACTAGCGGGAGGGCTTCTGAGCAGTTCTTC.

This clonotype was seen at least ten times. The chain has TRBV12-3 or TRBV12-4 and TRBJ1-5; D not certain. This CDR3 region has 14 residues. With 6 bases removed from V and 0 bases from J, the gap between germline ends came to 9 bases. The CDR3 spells CASSGLTSNQPQHF. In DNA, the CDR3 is TGTGCCAGCAGCGGCTTAACTAGCAATCAGCCCCAGCATTTT.

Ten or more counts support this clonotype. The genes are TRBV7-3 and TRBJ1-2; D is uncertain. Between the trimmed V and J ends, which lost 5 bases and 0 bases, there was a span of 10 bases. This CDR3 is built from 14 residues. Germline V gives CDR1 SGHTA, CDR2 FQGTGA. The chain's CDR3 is CASSDGIANYGYTF. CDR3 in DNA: TGTGCCAGCAGCGATGGGATAGCTAACTATGGCTACACCTTC. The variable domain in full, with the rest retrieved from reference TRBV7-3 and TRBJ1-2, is GAGVSQTPSNKVTEKGKYVELRCDPISGHTALYWYRQSLGQGPEFLIYFQGTGAADDSGLPNDRFFAVRPEGSVSTLKIQRTERGDSAVYLCASSDGIANYGYTFGSGTRLTVV.

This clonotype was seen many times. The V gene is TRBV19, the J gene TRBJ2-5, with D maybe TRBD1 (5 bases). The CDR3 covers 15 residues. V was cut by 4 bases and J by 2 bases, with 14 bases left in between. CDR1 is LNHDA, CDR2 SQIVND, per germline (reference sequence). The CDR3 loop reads CASSNPTDIQETQYF. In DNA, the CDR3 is TGTGCCAGTAGTAACCCGACAGACATTCAAGAGACCCAGTACTTC.

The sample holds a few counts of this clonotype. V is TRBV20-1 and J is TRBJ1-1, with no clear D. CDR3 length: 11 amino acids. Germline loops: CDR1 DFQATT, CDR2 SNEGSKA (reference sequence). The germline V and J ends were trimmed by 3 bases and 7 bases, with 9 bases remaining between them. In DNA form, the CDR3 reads TGCAGTGCTAGTTCGCAAGGTGAAGCTTTCTTT. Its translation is CSASSQGEAFF.

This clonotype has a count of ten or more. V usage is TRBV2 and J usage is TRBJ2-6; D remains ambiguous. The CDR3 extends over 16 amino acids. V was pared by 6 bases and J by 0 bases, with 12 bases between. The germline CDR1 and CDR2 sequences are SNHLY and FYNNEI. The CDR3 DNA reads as TGTGCCAGCAGGAAGGACGGTGGCTCTGGGGCCAACGTCCTGACTTTC. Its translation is CASRKDGGSGANVLTF.

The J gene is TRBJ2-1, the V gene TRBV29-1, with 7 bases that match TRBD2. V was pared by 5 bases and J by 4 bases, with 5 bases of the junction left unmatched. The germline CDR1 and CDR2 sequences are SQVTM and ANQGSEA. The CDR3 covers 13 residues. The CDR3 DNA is TGCAGCGTTTACGGCGGGAGTTACAATGAGCAGTTCTTC. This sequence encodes CSVYGGSYNEQFF.

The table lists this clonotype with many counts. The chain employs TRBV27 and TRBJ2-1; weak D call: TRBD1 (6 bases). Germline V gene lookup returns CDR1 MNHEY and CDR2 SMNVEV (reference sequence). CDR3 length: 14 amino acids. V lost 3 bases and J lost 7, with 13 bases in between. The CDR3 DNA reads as TGTGCCAGCAGTTTGGGGGCAGCGCGGAATGAGCAGTTCTTC. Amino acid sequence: CASSLGAARNEQFF.

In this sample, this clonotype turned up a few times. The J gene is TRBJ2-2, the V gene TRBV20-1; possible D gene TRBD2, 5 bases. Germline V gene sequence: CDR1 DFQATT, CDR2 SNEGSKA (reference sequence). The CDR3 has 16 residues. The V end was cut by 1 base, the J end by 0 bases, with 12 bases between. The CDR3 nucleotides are TGCAGTGCTAGAGGAACAGTAGCGTCGAACACCGGGGAGCTGTTTTTT. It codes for CSARGTVASNTGELFF.

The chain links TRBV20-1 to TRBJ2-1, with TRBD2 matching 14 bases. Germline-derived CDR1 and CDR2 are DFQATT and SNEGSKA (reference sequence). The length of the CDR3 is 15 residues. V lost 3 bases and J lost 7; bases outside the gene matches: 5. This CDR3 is CSASGLAGGGNEQFF. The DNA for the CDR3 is TGCAGTGCTAGCGGACTAGCGGGAGGTGGGAATGAGCAGTTCTTC.